Presented here are 14 T cell receptor beta chains from one specimen sequenced in a study of early stage breast cancer tumors. Profiling relied on immunoSEQ multiplex PCR, and the TCRdb table lists in-frame clones only, not all of them. The sample lists roughly 30,000 clones, 80% occurring once. Material for sequencing was blood. Receptor source: a person between 60 and 70 years old with breast cancer.

The rearrangement uses TRBV11-2 and TRBJ2-4; 9 bases line up with TRBD1. This CDR3 region has 19 residues. The ends lost 5 bases at V and 2 bases at J; junction bases unmatched: 16. Germline V lookup: CDR1 SGHAT, CDR2 FQNNGV. The CDR3 here is CASSLARDRVGFSKNIQYF. DNA for the CDR3: TGTGCCAGCAGCCTGGCCCGGGACAGGGTGGGGTTTTCCAAAAACATTCAGTACTTC.

The chain employs TRBV7-2 and TRBJ1-2; 7 bases are shared with TRBD1. The CDR3 is 13 residues long. Germline lookup yields CDR1 SGHTA and CDR2 FQGNSA. The V and J ends lost 1 base and 7 bases, in that order; junction bases with no gene match: 3. CDR3: CASSLGGGSGYTF. The CDR3 DNA sequence: TGTGCCAGCAGCTTAGGAGGGGGCTCTGGCTACACCTTC.

The chain couples TRBV19 to TRBJ2-7, with 11 bases that match TRBD2. Germline-derived CDR1 and CDR2 are LNHDA and SQIVND (reference sequence). The V segment lost 4 bases and the J segment 6 bases; nucleotides outside the gene matches: 2. This CDR3 comprises 13 residues. The CDR3 bases are TGTGCCAGTAGTAACGGACTAGCGGGCGAGCAGTACTTC. This translates into CASSNGLAGEQYF.

This sequence joins TRBV7-2 and TRBJ2-7; TRBD1 agrees at 10 bases. This CDR3 is 14 amino acids long. Germline loops: CDR1 SGHTA, CDR2 FQGNSA. V trimming: 5 bases; J trimming: 2 bases; junction bases outside the gene matches: 3. The CDR3: CASSRGQGAYEQYF. The DNA for the CDR3 is TGTGCCAGCAGCAGAGGACAGGGGGCCTACGAGCAGTACTTC.

The chain uses TRBV5-4 and TRBJ2-1; weak D call: TRBD2 (6 bases). Trimming left V 0 bases short and J 8 bases short, with 12 bases between. The CDR3 length is 14 residues. Germline-derived CDR1 and CDR2 are SGHNT and YYREEE (reference sequence). The CDR3 loop reads CASSLGGDEDEQFF. CDR3 bases: TGTGCCAGCAGCTTGGGGGGGGACGAAGATGAGCAGTTCTTC.

The chain recombines TRBV5-1 with TRBJ2-5; TRBD2 might be the D (5 bases). Germline assignment: CDR1 SGHRS and CDR2 YFSETQ. V was cut by 0 bases and J by 1 base, with 13 bases left in between. The length of the CDR3 is 16 residues. The DNA for the CDR3 is TGCGCCAGCAGCTTGGGAGAAGCGGCCCCCCAAGAGACCCAGTACTTC. It translates to CASSLGEAAPQETQYF.

V gene TRBV27 combines with J gene TRBJ2-3; 9 bases agree with TRBD2. Germline V CDR1 and CDR2: MNHEY, SMNVEV (reference sequence). The CDR3 covers 19 residues. J lost 1 base, V lost 5 bases, and 16 bases had no gene match. CDR3 DNA sequence: TGTGCCAGCAGTGGGGCTAGACTAGCGGAGCCTCATGGCACAGATACGCAGTATTTT. This translates into CASSGARLAEPHGTDTQYF.

The V and J genes are TRBV7-9 and TRBJ2-3, with D possibly being TRBD2 (5 bases). CDR1 is SEHNR, CDR2 FQNEAQ, per germline (reference sequence). This CDR3 is built from 11 residues. V was cut by 10 bases and J by 11 bases, with 16 bases left in between. CDR3 region: CATPTEGRQYF. CDR3 bases: TGTGCCACGCCAACCGAGGGCCGGCAGTATTTT.

The chain joins TRBV10-2 to TRBJ2-3; 10 nucleotides align to TRBD2. V gave up 4 bases and J gave up 4 bases; unmatched junction bases: 8. This CDR3 has 16 amino acids. Germline CDR1 is WSHSY and CDR2 is SAAADI. This CDR3 is CASSVPAGGPADTQYF. The CDR3 bases are TGCGCCAGCAGTGTGCCAGCGGGAGGGCCGGCAGATACGCAGTATTTT.

The rearrangement links TRBV30 to TRBJ1-6; possible D gene TRBD1, 5 bases. Trimming left V 2 bases short and J 8 bases short, with 16 bases between. The CDR3 spans 15 residues. Germline V gene sequence: CDR1 GTSNPN, CDR2 SVGIG (reference sequence). The CDR3 sequence: CAWSTRTSGDSPLHF. The CDR3 DNA is TGTGCCTGGAGTACAAGGACGTCGGGGGATTCACCCCTCCACTTT.

The chain employs TRBV11-1 and TRBJ2-7; 8 positions match TRBD1. The germline V gene has CDR1 SGHAT and CDR2 FQDESV (reference sequence). V gave up 4 bases and J gave up 0 bases; unmatched junction bases: 5. The CDR3 is 15 amino acids. The DNA of the CDR3 is TGTGCCAGCAGCTCGGACAGGGCAAGCTCCTACGAGCAGTACTTC. The encoded protein is CASSSDRASSYEQYF.

This chain uses TRBV10-1 with TRBJ2-3, with D tentatively TRBD2 (6 bases). CDR3 length: 13 residues. Germline V gene lookup returns CDR1 WNHNN and CDR2 SYGVQD (reference sequence). V was pared by 8 bases and J by 0 bases, with 9 bases between. In DNA form, the CDR3 reads TGCGCCAGCGGGACTGGCAGCACAGATACGCAGTATTTT. Residues: CASGTGSTDTQYF.

This sequence joins TRBV7-6 and TRBJ2-1; possibly TRBD2 for D (5 bases). With 2 bases removed from V and 5 bases from J, the gap between germline ends came to 19 bases. The CDR3 contains 17 residues. Germline-derived CDR1 and CDR2 are SGHVS and FNYEAQ. The CDR3 DNA reads as TGTGCCAGCAGCTTAACGGGGAACGTGGGGAAACACAATGAGCAGTTCTTC. Its translation is CASSLTGNVGKHNEQFF.

The V call is TRBV6-1, the J call TRBJ2-5; tentative D call: TRBD2 (6 bases). The CDR3 is 15 residues long. V gave up 2 bases and J gave up 3 bases, with 13 bases separating them. From germline, CDR1 is MNHNS and CDR2 SASEGT. The CDR3 DNA reads as TGTGCCAGCAGTGAATTGGATTGGGGGGAAGAGACCCAGTACTTC. It yields the protein CASSELDWGEETQYF.